This T cell receptor beta chain came from a study of blood T cell repertoires in COVID-19. Trimming took 1 base from V and 0 from J, leaving 12 bases between them. CDR3 length: 17 amino acids. Germline CDR1 and CDR2: LGHNA and YSLEER. This table comes from immunoSEQ multiplex PCR, and its TCRdb copy is limited to in-frame clones, with some not included. Of more than 85,000 clones listed, about 75% are singletons. Sequenced: peripheral blood. The chain carries TRBV4-3 and TRBJ2-2, with a possible D match to TRBD2 (6 bases). The receptor comes from a woman between 65 and 79 years old with acute or convalescent COVID-19. This chain's CDR3 is CASSQGPGLSNTGELFF. The DNA for the CDR3 is TGCGCCAGCAGCCAAGGTCCGGGACTCTCGAACACCGGGGAGCTGTTTTTT.